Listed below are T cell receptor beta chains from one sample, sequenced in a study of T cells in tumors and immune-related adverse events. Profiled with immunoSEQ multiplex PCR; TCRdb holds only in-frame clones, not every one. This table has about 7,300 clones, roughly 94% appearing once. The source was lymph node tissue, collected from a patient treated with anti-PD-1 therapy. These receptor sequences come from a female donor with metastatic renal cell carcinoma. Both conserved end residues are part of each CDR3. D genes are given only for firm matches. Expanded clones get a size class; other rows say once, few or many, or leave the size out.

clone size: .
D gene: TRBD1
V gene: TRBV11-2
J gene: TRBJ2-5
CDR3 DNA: TGTGCCAGCAGCTTAGACTACAGGGGAAAGCCAAGAGAGACCCAGTACTTC
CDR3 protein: CASSLDYRGKPRETQYF

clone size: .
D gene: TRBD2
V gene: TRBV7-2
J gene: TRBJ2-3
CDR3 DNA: TGTGCCAGCAGCCCGAGAGGGACTACTTACACAGATACGCAGTATTTT
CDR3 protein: CASSPRGTTYTDTQYF

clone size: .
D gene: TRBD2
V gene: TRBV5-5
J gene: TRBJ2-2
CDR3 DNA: TGTGCCAGCAGCTCCACTAGCGGGGCGGTCACCGGGAAGCTGTTTTTT
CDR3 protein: CASSSTSGAVTGKLFF

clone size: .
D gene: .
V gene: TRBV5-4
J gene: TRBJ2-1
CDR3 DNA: TGTGCCAGCAGCTTGGTTGGCACGGTCGACGATGAGCAGTTCTTC
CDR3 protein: CASSLVGTVDDEQFF

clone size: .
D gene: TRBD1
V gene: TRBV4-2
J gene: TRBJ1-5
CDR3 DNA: TGTGCCAGCAGCCAGAACAGGGGTTTCGGGAATAGCAATCAGCCCCAGCATTTT
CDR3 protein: CASSQNRGFGNSNQPQHF

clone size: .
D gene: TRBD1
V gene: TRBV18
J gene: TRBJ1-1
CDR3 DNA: TGTGCCAGCTCAACTAACAGGGGTAGTACTGAAGCTTTCTTT
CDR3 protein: CASSTNRGSTEAFF

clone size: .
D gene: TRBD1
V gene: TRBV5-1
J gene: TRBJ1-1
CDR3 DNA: TGCGCCAGCAGCTGGACCGGGACAGGGGATGAAGCTTTCTTT
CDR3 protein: CASSWTGTGDEAFF

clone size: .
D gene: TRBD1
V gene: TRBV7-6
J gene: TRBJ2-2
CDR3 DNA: TGTGCCAGCAGCTTAGGACAGGGGGACGCGGTGTTTTTT
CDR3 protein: CASSLGQGDAVFF

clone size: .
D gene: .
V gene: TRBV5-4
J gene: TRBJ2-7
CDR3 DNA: TGTGCCAGCAGCTTGGTTGCGTCCGGCGAGCAGTACTTC
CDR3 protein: CASSLVASGEQYF

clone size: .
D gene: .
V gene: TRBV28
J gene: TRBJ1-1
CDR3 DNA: TGTGCCAGCAACTCTGGACAGCCGAACACTGAAGCTTTCTTT
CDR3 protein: CASNSGQPNTEAFF

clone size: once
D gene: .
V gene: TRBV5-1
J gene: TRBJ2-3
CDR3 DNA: TGCGCCAGCAGCTCGGAAGCGGATACGCAGTATTTT
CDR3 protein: CASSSEADTQYF

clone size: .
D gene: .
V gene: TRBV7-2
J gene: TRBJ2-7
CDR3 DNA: TGTGCCAGCAGCTTATTTCAGAATTACGAGCAGTACTTC
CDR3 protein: CASSLFQNYEQYF

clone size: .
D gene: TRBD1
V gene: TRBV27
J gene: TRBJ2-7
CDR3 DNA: TGTGCCAGCAGTTCCGGACAGGGTTACGAGCAGTACTTC
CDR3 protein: CASSSGQGYEQYF

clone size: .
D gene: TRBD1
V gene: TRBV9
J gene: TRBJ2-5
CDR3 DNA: TGTGCCAGCAGCCCAGGGACAGGAATAAGAGAGACCCAGTACTTC
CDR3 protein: CASSPGTGIRETQYF

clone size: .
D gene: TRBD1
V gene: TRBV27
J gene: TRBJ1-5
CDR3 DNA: TGTGCCAGCAGTTTACAGGGGGGCAATCAGCCCCAGCATTTT
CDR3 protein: CASSLQGGNQPQHF

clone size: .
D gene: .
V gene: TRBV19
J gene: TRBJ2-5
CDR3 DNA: TGTGCCAGTAGTAGGGTATACGAAGAGACCCAGTACTTC
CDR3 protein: CASSRVYEETQYF

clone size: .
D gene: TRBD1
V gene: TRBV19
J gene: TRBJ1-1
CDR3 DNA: TGTGCCAGTGAGAATCCGGGACAGCTCAGGAGCACTGAAGCTTTCTTT
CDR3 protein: CASENPGQLRSTEAFF

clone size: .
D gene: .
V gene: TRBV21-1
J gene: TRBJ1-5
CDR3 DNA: TGTGCGCCGGGGCAGGGGCGATTCAATCAGCCCCAGCATTTT
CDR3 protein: CAPGQGRFNQPQHF

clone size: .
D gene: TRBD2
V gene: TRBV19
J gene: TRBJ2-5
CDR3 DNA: TGTGCCAGTAGTAAGACTAGCGGGAGGGCCCAAGAGACCCAGTACTTC
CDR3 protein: CASSKTSGRAQETQYF

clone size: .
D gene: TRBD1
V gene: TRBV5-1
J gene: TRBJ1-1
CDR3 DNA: TGCGCCAGCAGCAGATCACAGGGGGCCACTGAAGCTTTCTTT
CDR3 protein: CASSRSQGATEAFF

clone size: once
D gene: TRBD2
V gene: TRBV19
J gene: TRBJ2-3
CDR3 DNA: TGTGCCAGTAGTAGGACTAGCGGGAGCGCTAATACGCAGTATTTT
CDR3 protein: CASSRTSGSANTQYF

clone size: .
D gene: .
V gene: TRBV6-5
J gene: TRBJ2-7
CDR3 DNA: TGTGCCAGCAGGCGGGGTTCCTACGAGCAGTACTTC
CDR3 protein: CASRRGSYEQYF

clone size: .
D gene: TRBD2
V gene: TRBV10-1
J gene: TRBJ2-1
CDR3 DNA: TGCGCCGCGTGGGAGGCCGCGACTAGCGGGAGGGCCAATGAGCAGTTCTTC
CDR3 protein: CAAWEAATSGRANEQFF

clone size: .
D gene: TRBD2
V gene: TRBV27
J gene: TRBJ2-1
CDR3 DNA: TGTGCCAGCAGTTTGGGACTAGCGGGAGTGTCCTACAATGAGCAGTTCTTC
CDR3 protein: CASSLGLAGVSYNEQFF

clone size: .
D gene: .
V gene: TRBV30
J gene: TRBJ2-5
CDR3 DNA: TGTGCCTGGAGTGGCCGCCTCCAAGAGACCCAGTACTTC
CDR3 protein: CAWSGRLQETQYF

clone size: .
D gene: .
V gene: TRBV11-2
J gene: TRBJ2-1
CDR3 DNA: TGTGCCAGCAGCGCTAGATCCACTTCAAGCTCCTACAATGAGCAGTTCTTC
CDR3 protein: CASSARSTSSSYNEQFF

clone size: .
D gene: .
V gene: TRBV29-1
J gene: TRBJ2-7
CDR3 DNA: TGCAGCGTTGAATGGTCCTACGAGCAGTACTTC
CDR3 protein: CSVEWSYEQYF

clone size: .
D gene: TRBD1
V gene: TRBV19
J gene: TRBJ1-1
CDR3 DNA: TGTGCCAGTAGGGGATTCGACAGGGGTGGCACTGAAGCTTTCTTT
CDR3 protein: CASRGFDRGGTEAFF

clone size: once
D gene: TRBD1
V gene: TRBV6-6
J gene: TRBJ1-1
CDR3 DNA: TGTGCCAGCAGTTACTCGGGACAGGGAGCTTTCTTT
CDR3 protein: CASSYSGQGAFF

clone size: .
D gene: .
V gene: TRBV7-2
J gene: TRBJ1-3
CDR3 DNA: TGTGCCAGCAGCCCCTACTCTGGAAACACCATATATTTT
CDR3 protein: CASSPYSGNTIYF

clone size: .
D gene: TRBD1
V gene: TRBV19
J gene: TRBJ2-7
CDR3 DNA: TGTGCCAGTAGGGGTGGACAGGTTCGCTACGAGCAGTACTTC
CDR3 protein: CASRGGQVRYEQYF

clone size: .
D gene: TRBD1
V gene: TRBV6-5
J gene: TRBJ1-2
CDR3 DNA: TGTGCCAGCAGTTACCTACAGGGGGCGGCTGGCTACACCTTC
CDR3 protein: CASSYLQGAAGYTF

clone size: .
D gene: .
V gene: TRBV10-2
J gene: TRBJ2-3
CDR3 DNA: TGCGCCAGCGGGGGAAATACGCAGTATTTT
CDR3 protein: CASGGNTQYF

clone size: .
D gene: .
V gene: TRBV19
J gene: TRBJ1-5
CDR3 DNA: TGTGCCAGTAGTTCCAGCTTCAATCAGCCCCAGCATTTT
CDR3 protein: CASSSSFNQPQHF

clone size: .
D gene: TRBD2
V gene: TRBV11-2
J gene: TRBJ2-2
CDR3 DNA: TGTGCCAGCAGCTATGAGCGGGGGACCGGGGAGCTGTTTTTT
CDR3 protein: CASSYERGTGELFF

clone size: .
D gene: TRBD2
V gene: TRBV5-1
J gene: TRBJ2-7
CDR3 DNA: TGCGCCAGCAGCTTTCTAGCGGGAGGATTTTACGAGCAGTACTTC
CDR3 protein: CASSFLAGGFYEQYF

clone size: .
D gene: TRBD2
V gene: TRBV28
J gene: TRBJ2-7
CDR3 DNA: TGTGCCAGCAGTGCCTCCGGGACTATTGAGCAGTACTTC
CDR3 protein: CASSASGTIEQYF

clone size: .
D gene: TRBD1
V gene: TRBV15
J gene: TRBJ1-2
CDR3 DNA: TGTGCCACCAGCAGAGATCTTGGACAGGACAACTATGGCTACACCTTC
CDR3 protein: CATSRDLGQDNYGYTF

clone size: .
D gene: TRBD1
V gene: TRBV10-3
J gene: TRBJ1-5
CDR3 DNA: TGTGCCATCAGTGATTCGGACAGGGGTTATCAGCCCCAGCATTTT
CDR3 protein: CAISDSDRGYQPQHF

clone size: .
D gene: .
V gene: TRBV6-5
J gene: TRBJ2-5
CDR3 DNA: TGTGCCAGCAGTTACTCGATGGTAGCCGGGGAGACCCAGTACTTC
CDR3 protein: CASSYSMVAGETQYF

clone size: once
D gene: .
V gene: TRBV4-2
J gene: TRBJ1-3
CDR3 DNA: TGTGCCAGCAGCCAAGTAAAGGCAACTGGAAACACCATATATTTT
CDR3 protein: CASSQVKATGNTIYF

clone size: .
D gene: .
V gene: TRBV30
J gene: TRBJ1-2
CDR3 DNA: TGTGCCTGGACCCGCTTAAGGGGGAATTCCTATGGCTACACCTTC
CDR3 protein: CAWTRLRGNSYGYTF

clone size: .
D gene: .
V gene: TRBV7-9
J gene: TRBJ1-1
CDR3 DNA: TGTGCTAGCAGTTCGATGTTCGATGGAAAAGTGAACACTGAAGCTTTCTTT
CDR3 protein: CASSSMFDGKVNTEAFF

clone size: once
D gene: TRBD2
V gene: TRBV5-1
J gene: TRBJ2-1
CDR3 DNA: TGCGCCAGCAGCTTGTCATTGACTAGCGGGGTGGGTGAGCAGTTCTTC
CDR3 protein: CASSLSLTSGVGEQFF

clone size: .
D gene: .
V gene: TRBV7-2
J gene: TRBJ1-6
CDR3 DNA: TGTGCCAGCAGCTTTTCCGGACAGCGAGGGGTCCGCGCCCTCCACTTT
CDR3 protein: CASSFSGQRGVRALHF

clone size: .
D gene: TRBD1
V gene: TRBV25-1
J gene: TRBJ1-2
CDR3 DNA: TGTGCCAGCAGTTCATACGACAGGGCCTATGGCTACACCTTC
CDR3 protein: CASSSYDRAYGYTF

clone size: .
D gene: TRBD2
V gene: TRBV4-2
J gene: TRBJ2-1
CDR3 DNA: TGTGCCAGCAGCCGTACCGGGACTAGCGATTACAATGAGCAGTTCTTC
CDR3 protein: CASSRTGTSDYNEQFF

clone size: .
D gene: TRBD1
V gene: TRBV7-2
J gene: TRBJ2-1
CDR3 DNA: TGTGCCAGCAGCTCGGGACAGGGAGGGTACAATGAGCAGTTCTTC
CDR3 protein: CASSSGQGGYNEQFF

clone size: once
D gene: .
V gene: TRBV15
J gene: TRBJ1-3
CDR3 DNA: TGTGCCACCAGCAGAGATCTTGGGGACACCATATATTTT
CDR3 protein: CATSRDLGDTIYF

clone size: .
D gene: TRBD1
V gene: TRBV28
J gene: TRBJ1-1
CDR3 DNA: TGTGCCAGCAGGCCTGCACAGGGGGCCTCGAACACTGAAGCTTTCTTT
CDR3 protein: CASRPAQGASNTEAFF

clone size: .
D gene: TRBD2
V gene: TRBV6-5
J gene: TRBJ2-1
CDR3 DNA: TGTGCCAGCAGTTACGGGACTAGCCGGTACAATGAGCAGTTCTTC
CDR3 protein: CASSYGTSRYNEQFF

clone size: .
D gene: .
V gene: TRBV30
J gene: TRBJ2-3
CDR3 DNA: TGTGCCTGGAGAAGAGGGGTGGGCACAGATACGCAGTATTTT
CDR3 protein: CAWRRGVGTDTQYF

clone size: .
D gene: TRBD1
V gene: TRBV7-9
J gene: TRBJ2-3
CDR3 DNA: TGTGCCAGCAGCTTAGCCGGGACAGGGGCGTCAAATACGCAGTATTTT
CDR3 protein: CASSLAGTGASNTQYF

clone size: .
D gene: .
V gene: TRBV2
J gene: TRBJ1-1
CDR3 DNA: TGTGCCAGCAGTGAAGATATTACAGCTTTCTTT
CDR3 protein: CASSEDITAFF

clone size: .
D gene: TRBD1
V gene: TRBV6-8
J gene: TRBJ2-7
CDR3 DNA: TGTGCCAGCAGTTACCGGGCCGCGGACAGGGGAAGCGAGCAGTACTTC
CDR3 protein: CASSYRAADRGSEQYF

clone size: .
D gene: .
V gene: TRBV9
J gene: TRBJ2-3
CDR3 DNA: TGTGCCAGCAGCGCCGGGGTGGGGAGTGGAGATACGCAGTATTTT
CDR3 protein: CASSAGVGSGDTQYF

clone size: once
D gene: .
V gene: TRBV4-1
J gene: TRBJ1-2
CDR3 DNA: TGCGCCAGCAGCCCCCAGGGGAAGAACTATGGCTACACCTTC
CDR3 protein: CASSPQGKNYGYTF

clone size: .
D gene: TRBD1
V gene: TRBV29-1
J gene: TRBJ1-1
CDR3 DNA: TGCAGCACGTACCTACCCGGGACAGGGGGGGCTGAAGCTTTCTTT
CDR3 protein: CSTYLPGTGGAEAFF

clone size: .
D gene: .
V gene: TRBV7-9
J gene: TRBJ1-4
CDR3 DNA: TGTGCCAGCAGCTTCTCCAGGACATATAATGAAAAACTGTTTTTT
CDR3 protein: CASSFSRTYNEKLFF